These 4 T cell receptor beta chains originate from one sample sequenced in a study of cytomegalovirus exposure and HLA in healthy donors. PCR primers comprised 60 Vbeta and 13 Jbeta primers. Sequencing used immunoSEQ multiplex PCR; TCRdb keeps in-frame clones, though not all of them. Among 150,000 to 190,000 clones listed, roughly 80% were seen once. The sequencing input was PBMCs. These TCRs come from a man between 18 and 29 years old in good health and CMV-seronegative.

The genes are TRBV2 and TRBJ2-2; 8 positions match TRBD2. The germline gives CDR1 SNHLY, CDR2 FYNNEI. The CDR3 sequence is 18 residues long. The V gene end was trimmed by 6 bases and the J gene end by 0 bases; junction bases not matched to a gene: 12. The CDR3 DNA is TGTGCCAGCAGACGCGGGCGGGGGGCGGGAGCGAACACCGGGGAGCTGTTTTTT. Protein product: CASRRGRGAGANTGELFF.

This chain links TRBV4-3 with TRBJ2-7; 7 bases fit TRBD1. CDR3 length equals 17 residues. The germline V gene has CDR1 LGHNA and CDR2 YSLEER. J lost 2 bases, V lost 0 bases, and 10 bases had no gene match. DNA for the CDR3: TGCGCCAGCAGCCAAGATAGGGGGACAGCTGGAGCCTACGAGCAGTACTTC. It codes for CASSQDRGTAGAYEQYF.

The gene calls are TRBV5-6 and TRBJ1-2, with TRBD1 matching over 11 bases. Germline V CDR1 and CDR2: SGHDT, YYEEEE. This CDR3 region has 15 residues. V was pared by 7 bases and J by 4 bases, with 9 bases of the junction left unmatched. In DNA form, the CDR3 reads TGTGCCAGCCGGAGGGACAGGGGGGGGGTCTATGGCTACACCTTC. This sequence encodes CASRRDRGGVYGYTF.

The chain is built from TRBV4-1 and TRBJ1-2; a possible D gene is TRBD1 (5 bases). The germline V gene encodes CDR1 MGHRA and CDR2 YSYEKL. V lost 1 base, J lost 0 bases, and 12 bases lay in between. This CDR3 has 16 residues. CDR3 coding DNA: TGCGCCAGCAGCCAAGGGCGGGGAGGGGCTAACTATGGCTACACCTTC. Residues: CASSQGRGGANYGYTF.